Below are 29 T cell receptor beta chains sequenced from a single sample in a study of blood T cells in healthy people across ages. Then a second PCR, running roughly 7 to 11 cycles, was carried out with a sample-barcoded 5' primer and a J-beta primer mix. From the 5' RACE reads, TCRdb called clonotypes with MiXCR, one entry per CDR3 protein. Here the sample spans approximately 730,000 distinct CDR3 sequences, roughly two fifths being singletons. Source material: blood. These receptors all stem from a woman aged 55-75 years in good health.

On this clonotype itself: One end of the junction varies from germline; a read error may be responsible. The chain links TRBV3-1 to TRBJ2-7, with 7 bases lining up with TRBD1. Per germline, CDR1 LGHDT and CDR2 YNNKEL (reference sequence). CDR3 size: 13 residues. As DNA, the CDR3 is TGTGCCAGCAACCAAGATGACAGGGCTAGGCAGTACTTC. Translating it yields CASNQDDRARQYF.

This clonotype was seen just once. J is TRBJ1-2 and V is TRBV6-5; perhaps TRBD1 as D (5 bases). V was pared by 2 bases and J by 1 base, with 11 bases between. The germline V gene has CDR1 MNHEY and CDR2 SVGAGI. The CDR3 totals 15 residues. The CDR3 loop reads CASSYHRSFNYGYTF. The CDR3 DNA is TGTGCCAGCAGTTACCACAGGAGCTTTAACTATGGCTACACCTTC.

Many counts were recorded for this clonotype. A much larger clone is a single base away; this may be a read error. The V gene is TRBV6-6, the J gene TRBJ2-5; TRBD1 might be the D (5 bases). The germline V gene has CDR1 MNHNY and CDR2 SVGAGI (reference sequence). V gave up 10 bases and J gave up 11 bases, with 23 bases separating them. This CDR3 has 13 amino acids. The CDR3 DNA reads TGTGCCACCGCCCCCCAGGGATGGCATGAGCAGTACTTC. Translation gives CATAPQGWHEQYF.

The rearrangement uses TRBV5-1 and TRBJ2-5; 8 positions match TRBD2. This CDR3 comprises 15 residues. Looked up from germline, CDR1 is SGHRS and CDR2 is YFSETQ. V shed 3 bases, J shed 2 bases, and the junction held 6 bases outside the gene matches. CDR3 loop: CASSYSGGLQETQYF. CDR3 nucleotides: TGCGCCAGCAGCTACAGCGGGGGTTTGCAAGAGACCCAGTACTTC.

A word on this clonotype: A much larger clone is a single base away; this may be a read error. The genes are TRBV28 and TRBJ2-6, with 10 bases identical to TRBD1. Germline CDR1 and CDR2: MDHEN and SYDVKM. CDR3 length: 17 amino acids. DNA for the CDR3: TGTGCCAGCGGATCCGGGACAGGGGTTTCTGGGGCCACCGTCCTGACTTTC. This gives the protein CASGSGTGVSGATVLTF.

This clonotype was observed a few times. V usage is TRBV7-3 and J usage is TRBJ1-1; 7 bases match TRBD1. J was trimmed by 3 bases and V by 3 bases; bases with no gene match: 10. The CDR3 length is 16 residues. Germline loops: CDR1 SGHTA, CDR2 FQGTGA. The CDR3 DNA sequence: TGTGCCAGCAGCTTCGCCCCGACAGGGTCGGACACTGAAGCTTTCTTT. It translates to CASSFAPTGSDTEAFF.

In this sample, this clonotype turned up many times. The V and J genes are TRBV4-2 and TRBJ2-7, with 12 bases identical to TRBD2. With V trimmed by 3 bases and J by 4 bases, 7 bases remained unmatched. Germline values: CDR1 LGHNA, CDR2 YNFKEQ. The CDR3 spans 16 residues. CDR3 amino acids: CASSQSSGTSGYEQYF. As DNA, the CDR3 is TGTGCCAGCAGCCAGAGCTCCGGGACTAGCGGGTACGAGCAGTACTTC.

V usage is TRBV20-1 and J usage is TRBJ2-1; D is undetermined. This CDR3 spans 12 amino acids. Germline V gene sequence: CDR1 DFQATT, CDR2 SNEGSKA (reference sequence). Between the trimmed V and J ends, which lost 1 base and 6 bases, there was a span of 7 bases. CDR3 nucleotides: TGCAGTGCTAGAGGCCCGGCCAATGAGCAGTTCTTC. This sequence encodes CSARGPANEQFF.

This chain connects TRBV2 to TRBJ2-1; 13 bases map to TRBD2. The CDR3 is 15 residues long. With V trimmed by 8 bases and J by 7 bases, 8 bases remained unmatched. Looked up from germline, CDR1 is SNHLY and CDR2 is FYNNEI. The CDR3 region has the DNA TGTGCCAGCCCCATTACTAGCGGGGGGGCAAATGAGCAGTTCTTC. This codes for CASPITSGGANEQFF.

This clonotype was found a few times. This chain joins TRBV4-1 and TRBJ1-4; TRBD1 aligns across 10 bases. Germline trimming cut 5 bases from V and 5 bases from J; bases unmatched to any gene: 5. The CDR3 has 15 amino acids. From germline, CDR1 is MGHRA and CDR2 YSYEKL. DNA for the CDR3: TGCGCCAGCAGCGTCCCGGGACAGGGGAATGAAAAACTGTTTTTT. Translated: CASSVPGQGNEKLFF.

This clonotype was seen only a few times. This chain uses TRBV7-9 with TRBJ2-6; TRBD1 matches at 8 bases. Germline assignment: CDR1 SEHNR and CDR2 FQNEAQ (reference sequence). This CDR3 spans 17 amino acids. The ends lost 7 bases at V and 0 bases at J; junction bases unmatched: 8. The CDR3 region is CASTSGQGLSGANVLTF. CDR3 DNA: TGTGCCAGCACCAGCGGACAGGGCCTCTCTGGGGCCAACGTCCTGACTTTC.

CDR3 sequence: CASSAGLPLGEQFF. The CDR3 DNA reads as TGTGCCAGCAGTGCCGGACTACCTTTGGGTGAGCAGTTCTTC. This chain uses TRBV6-6 with TRBJ2-1; a weak D match, TRBD2 (6 bases). The germline V gene encodes CDR1 MNHNY and CDR2 SVGAGI (reference sequence). CDR3 length: 14 residues. Deletions cut 5 bases from V and 9 bases from J, with 17 bases between.

The chain links TRBV6-2 or TRBV6-3 to TRBJ2-3, with 7 positions matching TRBD2. Germline lookup yields CDR1 MNHEY and CDR2 SVGEGT. The V and J ends lost 8 bases and 3 bases, in that order; junction bases with no gene match: 11. The CDR3 runs to 15 residues. Here the CDR3 DNA reads TGTGCCAGCGCCAAAACTAGCGACTCAACAGATACGCAGTATTTT. Translation gives CASAKTSDSTDTQYF.

V usage is TRBV7-2 and J usage is TRBJ2-7; 7 nucleotides agree with TRBD1. Losses at the gene ends were 5 bases for V and 2 bases for J; bases not matched to a gene: 9. Germline CDR1 SGHTA, CDR2 FQGNSA. The CDR3 is made up of 15 amino acids. For the CDR3, the DNA is TGTGCCAGCAGCCCCAGCGCCGGGACAGCCTACGAGCAGTACTTC. Amino acids: CASSPSAGTAYEQYF.

Ten or more counts support this clonotype. V gene TRBV3-1 combines with J gene TRBJ2-7; D not certain. Trimming cost V 4 bases and J 0 bases, with 7 bases left between them. The CDR3 length is 13 residues. The germline CDR1 and CDR2 sequences are LGHDT and YNNKEL (reference sequence). The CDR3 loop is CASSPKPSYEQYF. The CDR3 DNA follows: TGTGCCAGCAGCCCCAAGCCCTCCTACGAGCAGTACTTC.

This clonotype appeared many times. The chain links TRBV20-1 to TRBJ2-7; D unclear. CDR1 DFQATT and CDR2 SNEGSKA come from the germline V gene (reference sequence). The length of the CDR3 is 15 residues. V gave up 3 bases and J gave up 2 bases, with 17 bases separating them. The CDR3 reads CSARAGNQLTYEQYF. The CDR3 DNA is TGCAGTGCTAGGGCAGGAAATCAATTAACCTACGAGCAGTACTTC.

In this sample, this clonotype turned up a few times. This sequence joins TRBV6-2 or TRBV6-3 and TRBJ2-1; 8 nucleotides align to TRBD2. V gave up 0 bases and J gave up 6 bases; unmatched junction bases: 4. Germline V gives CDR1 MNHEY, CDR2 SVGEGT. The CDR3 is made up of 15 amino acids. The CDR3 nucleotides are TGTGCCAGCAGTTACTCGATAGCGGGGCCCAATGAGCAGTTCTTC. This encodes CASSYSIAGPNEQFF.

This clonotype was recorded many times. This chain links TRBV7-3 with TRBJ2-3; D remains unclear. The CDR3 sequence is 13 residues long. Trimming shortened V by 5 bases and J by 4 bases, and 10 bases separated the two germline ends. In germline, CDR1 is SGHTA, CDR2 FQGTGA. CDR3 sequence: CASSVRPADTQYF. The CDR3 region has the DNA TGTGCCAGCAGCGTGAGGCCAGCAGATACGCAGTATTTT.

About this clonotype itself: Relative to the germline gene, one junction end is altered; a read error may explain this. V is TRBV12-3 or TRBV12-4 and J is TRBJ2-3; 7 bases agree with TRBD2. The length of the CDR3 is 14 residues. Here the CDR3 reads CASRKSGNTDAQYF. CDR3 in DNA: TGTGCCAGCAGGAAAAGCGGGAACACAGATGCGCAGTATTTT.

This chain joins TRBV29-1 and TRBJ2-7; D unresolved. Germline V gives CDR1 SQVTM, CDR2 ANQGSEA. The CDR3 contains 13 residues. V was trimmed by 0 bases and J by 7 bases, leaving 13 bases between them. The CDR3 loop is CSVEDRSLNEQYF. The DNA for the CDR3 is TGCAGCGTTGAAGATCGGTCCCTCAATGAGCAGTACTTC.

The chain recombines TRBV6-4 with TRBJ2-1; D unclear. Germline V gene lookup returns CDR1 MRHNA and CDR2 SNTAGT. The CDR3 length is 15 residues. V lost 4 bases and J lost 6, with 16 bases in between. The chain's CDR3 is CASSGTPGAFNEQFF. The CDR3 DNA sequence: TGTGCCAGCAGTGGGACGCCCGGTGCGTTCAATGAGCAGTTCTTC.

This chain links TRBV20-1 with TRBJ2-1, with D tentatively TRBD1 (5 bases). Trimming removed 4 bases from V and 7 bases from J, with 8 bases in between. CDR3 length: 11 residues. Germline V gives CDR1 DFQATT, CDR2 SNEGSKA (reference sequence). The CDR3, as DNA: TGCAGTGCTACCAGGGTTAATGAGCAGTTCTTC. Protein: CSATRVNEQFF.

This clonotype was seen more than once but under ten times. CDR3 amino acids: CATVTGTGTSGANVLTF. CDR3 coding DNA: TGCGCCACCGTGACCGGGACAGGGACCTCTGGGGCCAACGTCCTGACTTTC. The chain has TRBV5-1 and TRBJ2-6; 9 bases are a match to TRBD1. V lost 9 bases, J lost 0 bases, and 10 bases stayed unmatched. In germline, CDR1 is SGHRS, CDR2 YFSETQ. The CDR3 totals 17 residues.

The rearrangement links TRBV7-8 to TRBJ2-4; perhaps D is TRBD1 or TRBD2 (5 bases each). The last part of the DNA fits TRBJ2-5 better; the J call may be wrong. The CDR3 is 14 residues long. From germline, CDR1 is SGHVS and CDR2 FQNEAQ. The CDR3 nucleotides are TGTGCCAGCAGCTATCAAGGGACCCAAGAGACCCAGTACTTC. Protein: CASSYQGTQETQYF.

In DNA form, the CDR3 reads TGTGCCAGCAGTGGAGAGACGGGAAATCAGCCCCAGCATTTT. Translating gives CASSGETGNQPQHF. The chain uses TRBV6-1 and TRBJ1-5; no reliable D call. Germline loops: CDR1 MNHNS, CDR2 SASEGT. Trimming left V 4 bases short and J 4 bases short, with 11 bases between. The CDR3 totals 14 residues.

This clonotype is medium-sized. The J gene is TRBJ1-2, the V gene TRBV6-5, with 10 bases that match TRBD1. V gave up 6 bases and J gave up 8 bases; unmatched junction bases: 15. Germline lookup yields CDR1 MNHEY and CDR2 SVGAGI. There are 16 residues in the CDR3. CDR3 nucleotide sequence: TGTGCCAGCAGCCCAGTCACCGGGACAGGGGATTACGGCTACACCTTC. This translates into CASSPVTGTGDYGYTF.

This clonotype has ten or more counts. This chain connects TRBV7-9 to TRBJ2-3; D is unclear. Per the germline V gene, CDR1 is SEHNR and CDR2 is FQNEAQ (reference sequence). The CDR3 has 15 residues. V dropped 1 base and J dropped 1 base, with 9 bases sitting between them. The CDR3 region is CASSLEGRRTDTQYF. The CDR3, as DNA: TGTGCCAGCAGCTTAGAGGGCAGACGCACAGATACGCAGTATTTT.

A single count supports this clonotype. Being one base from a much bigger clone, this may be a read error. The genes are TRBV4-3 and TRBJ1-5, with no clear D. The V end was cut by 0 bases, the J end by 6 bases, with 9 bases between. The germline V gene has CDR1 LGHNA and CDR2 YSLEER. There are 14 residues in the CDR3. The CDR3 DNA sequence: TGCGCCAGCAGCCAAGATCGAGAAGCTCAGCCCCAGCATTTT. As protein: CASSQDREAQPQHF.

This clonotype turned up a few times. J is TRBJ2-4 and V is TRBV5-4; tentative D call: TRBD2 (7 bases). This CDR3 is built from 15 residues. V lost 4 bases to trimming and J lost 8 bases, with 19 bases between them. Germline V CDR1 and CDR2: SGHNT, YYREEE (reference sequence). This CDR3 reads CASSSPRGGGDIQYF. In nucleotides, the CDR3 is TGTGCCAGCAGCAGCCCGCGCGGGGGCGGTGACATTCAGTACTTC.